The text below deals with one TCR beta chain. Its antigen is not yet known. No base quality information exists; no much larger clone differs at one position. The data are from a study of identical twins (dated by TCRdb to 2016 to 2017). As for the study more broadly: TCR alpha and beta repertoires from monozygotic twins, unrelated adults of various ages and cord blood were deep-sequenced to test whether fetal clonotypes persist. To rule out contamination, the twin experiments were replicated at different times with different library preparation protocols. Here is what the overall study found, with its caveats: Zero-insertion analyses could be partly confounded by invariant T cells such as MAIT and iNKT, although diverse VJ usage argued against such confounding for most clonotypes. Excess twin sharing in beta out-of-frame sequences was weaker because fewer shared sequences lowered the signal-to-noise ratio. Out-of-frame TCR alpha sequences shared between twins showed an excess of low generation-probability sequences compared with coincidental sharing between unrelated individuals. In monozygotic twins, out-of-frame TCR alpha sharing was systematically underestimated by recombination models, although the models agreed with sharing between unrelated individuals. Fewer insertions were carried by abundant cord blood beta clonotypes, a similar but weaker trend appeared in young adult naive repertoires, and no such trend appeared in memory repertoires. Conclusions relied on cross-sectional statistical analysis, since the same donors could not be followed over many years.

Only healthy Caucasian donors were included. Three pairs of female monozygotic twins, all aged roughly 18 to 29 years, made up the twin cohort. Positive isolation kits from Invitrogen were used to isolate CD4+ and CD8+ T cell populations. V ends up 0 bases short and J 8 bases short, with an unmatched junction base count of 7. Including cysteine and phenylalanine, the CDR3 has 15 amino acids. Only the CDR3 portion is preserved as DNA: 45 bases, with reading frame beginning at the first base. Per the germline V gene, MGHRA is the CDR1 and YSYEKL is the CDR2. Receptor libraries were prepared by 5' RACE. The reads were generated on an Illumina HiSeq 2000. A universal primer binding site was introduced by template switching, and a unique molecular identifier was present in the final cDNA, enabling accurate counting of TCR cDNA molecules. Specific primers in the conserved constant-segment region were used to synthesize first-strand cDNA for TCR alpha and beta chains. To control for contamination, every cDNA library carried two barcodes: a SMART-Mk sample barcode plus Illumina barcodes. Two successive PCR steps introduced TruSeq adapter sequences along with Illumina sample barcodes. Sequencing of the TCR alpha and beta cDNA libraries was done on the Illumina HiSeq platform using custom primers. Under the source paper's analysis protocol: MiGEC was used to process raw reads and extract unique molecular identifiers, and MiXCR was used to find CDR3 positions. Recombination models were inferred per individual with the repgenHMM and IGoR tools using an EM algorithm. The tcR package in R was used for shared clonotype analysis, with sharing normalized by the product of cloneset sizes. Out-of-frame nonproductive sequences were analyzed to study raw recombination free of thymic and clonal selection effects. TCRdb applied fastp at Q25 and MiXCR to the public reads, then kept only in-frame beta chains. Every entry covers one CDR3 protein and lists the most common genes and DNA from its rows. The V and J calls here are based on TCRdb, not the publication. The sample table holds a few hundred thousand distinct CDR3 sequences, of which about 8.9% were seen once. The ten top clones hold 3% of the sample.

These same data were also listed under a study on yellow fever vaccine responses in identical twins. Drawing on the second study: According to the authors, the vaccine-induced T cell response in identical twins seemed to be partly convergent and partly specific to each individual. In the study, vaccine-responding T cell clones were precisely tracked in identical twins.

The rearrangement combines TRBV4-1 with TRBJ2-1; TRBD2 matches 7 bases in the middle. The sequenced sample consisted of CD8+ T cells sorted from blood. This receptor was taken from a young woman in good health. This receptor has the CDR3 CASSQEGGSYDEQFF. The nucleotide sequence is given as TGCGCCAGCAGCCAAGAGGGCGGGAGTTATGATGAGCAGTTCTTC.